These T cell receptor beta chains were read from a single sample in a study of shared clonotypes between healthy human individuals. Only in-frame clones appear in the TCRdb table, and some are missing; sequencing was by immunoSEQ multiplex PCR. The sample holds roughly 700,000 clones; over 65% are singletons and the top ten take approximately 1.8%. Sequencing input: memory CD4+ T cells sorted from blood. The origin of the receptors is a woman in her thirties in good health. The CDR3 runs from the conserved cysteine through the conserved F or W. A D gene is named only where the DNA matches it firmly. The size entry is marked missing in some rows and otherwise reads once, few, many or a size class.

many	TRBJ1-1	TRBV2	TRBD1	CASERDRDEAFF	TGTGCCAGCGAACGGGACAGGGATGAAGCTTTCTTT
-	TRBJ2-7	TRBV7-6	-	CASSLQLDHEQYF	TGTGCCAGCAGCTTACAACTAGATCACGAGCAGTACTTC
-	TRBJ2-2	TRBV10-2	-	CASVPQGNSNTGELFF	TGCGCCAGCGTTCCGCAGGGGAACTCGAACACCGGGGAGCTGTTTTTT
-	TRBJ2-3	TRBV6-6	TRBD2	CASSRLASDTQYF	TGTGCCAGCAGCCGACTAGCGTCGGATACGCAGTATTTT
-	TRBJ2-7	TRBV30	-	CAWRRAGTGAYEQYF	TGTGCCTGGAGAAGGGCAGGGACCGGAGCCTACGAGCAGTACTTC
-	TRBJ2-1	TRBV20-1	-	CSARAYNEQFF	TGCAGTGCTCGGGCTTACAATGAGCAGTTCTTC
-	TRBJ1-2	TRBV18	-	CASSPDSQFAYGYTF	TGTGCCAGCTCTCCCGACAGTCAATTTGCCTATGGCTACACCTTC
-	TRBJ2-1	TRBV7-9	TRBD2	CASSFGSGSHEQFF	TGTGCCAGCAGCTTTGGTAGCGGGAGCCATGAGCAGTTCTTC
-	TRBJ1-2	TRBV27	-	CASKLQEGYGYTF	TGTGCCAGCAAACTACAGGAGGGCTATGGCTACACCTTC
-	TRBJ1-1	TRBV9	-	CASSVGGTFQGGTEAFF	TGTGCCAGCAGCGTAGGGGGGACTTTCCAAGGTGGCACTGAAGCTTTCTTT
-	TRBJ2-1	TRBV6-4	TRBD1	CASSPGQAVVGEQFF	TGTGCCAGCAGTCCGGGACAGGCGGTTGTCGGTGAGCAGTTCTTC
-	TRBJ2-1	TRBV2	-	CASSDGISYNEQFF	TGTGCCAGCAGTGATGGGATTAGTTACAATGAGCAGTTCTTC
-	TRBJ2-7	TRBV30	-	CAWSRTYEQYF	TGTGCCTGGAGTCGGACCTACGAGCAGTACTTC
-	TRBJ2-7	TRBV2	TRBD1	CASSSGTGFYEQYF	TGTGCCAGCAGTTCCGGGACAGGGTTCTACGAGCAGTACTTC
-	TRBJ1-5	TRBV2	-	CASTAFQGVGSNQPQHF	TGTGCCAGCACCGCCTTCCAGGGAGTTGGTAGCAATCAGCCCCAGCATTTT
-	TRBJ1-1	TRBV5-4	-	CASSFAGQNTEAFF	TGTGCCAGCAGCTTTGCGGGACAGAACACTGAAGCTTTCTTT
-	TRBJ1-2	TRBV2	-	CASSGQGIYGYTF	TGTGCCAGCAGTGGCCAGGGGATCTATGGCTACACCTTC
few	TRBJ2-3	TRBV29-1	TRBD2	CSATPAGVYFGDTQYF	TGCAGCGCTACCCCGGCGGGAGTCTACTTTGGAGATACGCAGTATTTT
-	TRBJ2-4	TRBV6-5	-	CASSEGPLHNIQYF	TGTGCCAGCAGCGAGGGACCACTACACAACATTCAGTACTTC
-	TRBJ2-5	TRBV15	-	CATSTGTSTETQYF	TGTGCCACCAGCACCGGGACGTCAACGGAGACCCAGTACTTC
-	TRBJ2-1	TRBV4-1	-	CASSQDEGAYNEQFF	TGCGCCAGCAGCCAAGATGAGGGGGCCTACAATGAGCAGTTCTTC
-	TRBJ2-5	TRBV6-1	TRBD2	CASSYTSGGETQYF	TGTGCCAGCAGCTACACTAGCGGGGGGGAGACCCAGTACTTC
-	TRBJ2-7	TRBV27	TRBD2	CASSPPRLAGGREQYF	TGTGCCAGCAGCCCTCCCCGACTAGCGGGAGGGCGCGAGCAGTACTTC
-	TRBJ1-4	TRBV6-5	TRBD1	CASRRQGSEKLFF	TGTGCCAGCAGGCGACAGGGATCTGAAAAACTGTTTTTT
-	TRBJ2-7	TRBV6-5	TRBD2	CASSSGTSGREQYF	TGTGCCAGCAGTTCCGGGACTAGCGGGAGAGAACAGTACTTC
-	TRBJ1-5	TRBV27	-	CASSLTGVAGNQPQHF	TGTGCCAGCTCTCTTACTGGGGTAGCGGGCAATCAGCCCCAGCATTTT
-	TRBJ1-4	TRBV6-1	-	CATQPGGRNEKLFF	TGTGCCACCCAGCCCGGGGGCAGGAATGAAAAACTGTTTTTT
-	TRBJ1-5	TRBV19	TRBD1	CASSTDRGSNQPQHF	TGTGCCAGTAGTACCGACAGGGGTTCCAATCAGCCCCAGCATTTT
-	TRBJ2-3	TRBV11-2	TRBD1	CASSFLTGVSTDTQYF	TGTGCCAGCAGCTTCTTGACAGGGGTTAGCACAGATACGCAGTATTTT
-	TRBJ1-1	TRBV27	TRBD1	CASQPLDRVGAFF	TGTGCCAGCCAACCCCTCGACAGGGTTGGGGCTTTCTTT
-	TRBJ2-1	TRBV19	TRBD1	CASSFAGTGYNEQFF	TGTGCCAGTAGTTTCGCCGGGACAGGCTACAATGAGCAGTTCTTC
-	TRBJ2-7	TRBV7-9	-	CASSLSGTPYEQYF	TGTGCCAGCAGCCTTAGCGGAACTCCCTACGAGCAGTACTTC
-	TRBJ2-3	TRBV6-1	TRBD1	CATLGQSTDTQYF	TGTGCCACCCTGGGACAGAGCACAGATACGCAGTATTTT
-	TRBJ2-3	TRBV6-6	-	CASSYNGEAQYF	TGTGCCAGCAGTTACAACGGGGAGGCGCAGTATTTT
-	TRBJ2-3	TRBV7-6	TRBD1	CASSARTGGAGDTQYF	TGTGCCAGCAGCGCCCGGACAGGGGGCGCGGGAGATACGCAGTATTTT
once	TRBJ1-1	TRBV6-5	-	CASESGGVRTEAFF	TGTGCCAGCGAAAGCGGGGGCGTAAGAACTGAAGCTTTCTTT
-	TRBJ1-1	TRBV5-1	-	CASSPPGSSNTEAFF	TGCGCCAGCAGCCCACCCGGGAGTTCGAACACTGAAGCTTTCTTT
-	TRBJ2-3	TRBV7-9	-	CASSLSDTQYF	TGTGCCAGCAGCTTAAGTGATACGCAGTATTTT
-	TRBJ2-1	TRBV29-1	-	CSVEPQPSNEQFF	TGCAGCGTTGAACCACAACCATCCAATGAGCAGTTCTTC
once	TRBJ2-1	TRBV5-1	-	CASSLRGREGGEQFF	TGCGCCAGCAGCTTGAGGGGGCGGGAAGGCGGTGAGCAGTTCTTC
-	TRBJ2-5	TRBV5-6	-	CASSLIGVETQYF	TGTGCCAGCAGCTTGATAGGGGTTGAGACCCAGTACTTC
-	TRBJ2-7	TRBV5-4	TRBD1	CASSFPGTGIGYEQYF	TGTGCCAGCAGCTTCCCCGGGACAGGGATCGGCTACGAGCAGTACTTC
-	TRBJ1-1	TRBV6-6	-	CASSQYRNAEAFF	TGTGCCAGCAGTCAATACCGGAACGCTGAAGCTTTCTTT
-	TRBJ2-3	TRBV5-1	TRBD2	CASSLGTSLSTDTQYF	TGCGCCAGCAGCTTGGGGACTAGCCTGAGCACAGATACGCAGTATTTT
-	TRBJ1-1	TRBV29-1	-	CSVAEAADPNTEAFF	TGCAGCGTTGCAGAGGCCGCCGACCCGAACACTGAAGCTTTCTTT
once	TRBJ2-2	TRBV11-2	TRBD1	CASSFTGQSTGELFF	TGTGCCAGCAGCTTTACGGGACAGTCGACCGGGGAGCTGTTTTTT
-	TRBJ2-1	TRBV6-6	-	CASSLQDNEQFF	TGTGCCAGCAGCCTACAGGATAATGAGCAGTTCTTC
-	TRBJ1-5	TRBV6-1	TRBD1	CASSDPGTADQPQHF	TGTGCCAGCAGTGATCCCGGGACAGCCGATCAGCCCCAGCATTTT
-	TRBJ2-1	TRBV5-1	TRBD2	CASSYGLAGLSSYNEQFF	TGCGCCAGCAGCTACGGACTAGCGGGACTGAGCTCCTACAATGAGCAGTTCTTC
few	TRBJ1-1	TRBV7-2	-	CASSLVAGYPNTEAFF	TGTGCCAGCAGCTTAGTTGCCGGTTACCCGAACACTGAAGCTTTCTTT
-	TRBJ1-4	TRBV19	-	CASSMGGTPEKLFF	TGTGCCAGTAGTATGGGCGGGACACCAGAAAAACTGTTTTTT
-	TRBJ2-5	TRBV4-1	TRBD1	CASSPRQGQGTQYF	TGCGCCAGCAGCCCCCGACAGGGTCAAGGGACCCAGTACTTC
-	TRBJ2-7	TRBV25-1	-	CASSESEGTYYEQYF	TGTGCCAGCAGTGAATCTGAGGGGACCTACTACGAGCAGTACTTC
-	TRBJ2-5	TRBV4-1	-	CASSQEEWGGQETQYF	TGCGCCAGCAGCCAAGAAGAATGGGGAGGCCAAGAGACCCAGTACTTC
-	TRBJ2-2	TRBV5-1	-	CASSKQGDGTTGELFF	TGCGCCAGCAGCAAACAGGGCGACGGAACCACCGGGGAGCTGTTTTTT
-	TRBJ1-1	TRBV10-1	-	CASRDQLNTEAFF	TGCGCCAGCAGGGACCAACTGAACACTGAAGCTTTCTTT
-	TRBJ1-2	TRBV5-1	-	CASSLAAGVEGYTF	TGCGCCAGCAGCTTGGCAGCAGGGGTCGAAGGCTACACCTTC